This TCR beta chain came from a study of blood T cell repertoires in COVID-19. Study at large: Nucleic acid was either cDNA or gDNA, and it came from T cells, B-cell-depleted T cells, or PBMCs.

In the authors' methods: Scientists estimated how many nucleated cells there were by amplifying reference gene primers. The protocol was immunoSEQ multiplex PCR, while the TCRdb copy is restricted to in-frame clones and leaves out a portion. The D gene and trimming were derived from the DNA, and the V and J assignments and clone size from that table. The sample includes roughly 350,000 clones, more than 75% seen only once; the top ten take more than 3%. Looked up from germline, CDR1 is LNHDA and CDR2 is SQIVND (reference sequence). This CDR3 is built from 14 residues. Trimming cost V 6 bases and J 1 base, with 10 bases left between them.

Specimen: peripheral blood. V gene TRBV19 combines with J gene TRBJ1-5, with a possible D match to TRBD1 (5 bases). The origin of this receptor is a woman between 50 and 59 years old with active or convalescent COVID-19. This CDR3 reads CASSLRVSNQPQHF. CDR3 coding DNA: TGTGCCAGTAGCCTCAGGGTGAGCAATCAGCCCCAGCATTTT.